The entry below describes one T cell receptor beta chain. Its antigen remains unidentified. One junction end does not reproduce the germline sequence, and a read error may be involved. A constant-region primer served to make TCR beta cDNA from about 500 ng total RNA. Investigators got TCR beta libraries out of three nested multiplex PCR rounds, done with slightly modified ARM-PCR. TRBV1-TRBV30 forward and Cbeta reverse primers drove the first two approximately 11-cycle rounds. TCRdb passed the multiplex PCR reads through MiXCR, listing each CDR3 protein once. The sample lists 40,000 to 45,000 distinct CDR3 sequences, approximately 70% seen once, with 19% in the top ten. CDR1 is SGHAT and CDR2 is FQNNGV in the germline V gene. CDR3 length: 15 residues. Both RNA and DNA were isolated together from around 20-30 mg of bulk tissue that had not been sorted. This sample is part of a study of tumor-infiltrating lymphocytes in primary liver carcinoma. Study background: Tumors, staged T1-T3 N0M0, spanned about 4 to 11 cm. Productive TCRbeta read yields ran from roughly 3.5 to 7 million per sample and were similar between tissues.

Overall study results and limits: Compared with tumor region pairs, tumor-adjacent and tumor-blood pairs overlapped less.

The material sequenced was liver tumor tissue from sampling region 2. This sample's subset: tumor region T2, inferior pole. The sequence came from a man in his forties or fifties with primary liver carcinoma and hepatitis B virus infection. This chain joins TRBV11-2 and TRBJ2-6, with D perhaps given as TRBD1 or TRBD2 (5 bases each). The CDR3 loop is CATQRPRPGANVLAF. The CDR3 DNA is TGTGCCACCCAGCGGCCACGCCCTGGGGCCAACGTCCTGGCTTTC.